The rows below give T cell receptor beta chains drawn from one sample of a study of OX40 agonist ivuxolimab in advanced cancers. Assay: immunoSEQ multiplex PCR; the TCRdb copy retains only in-frame clones and omits some. Among about 50,000 clones listed, around 87% were seen once. The sequences come from CD4+ or CD8+ T cells sorted from blood, collected in a trial of the OX40 agonist ivuxolimab. These receptors came from an adult with an advanced solid tumor such as melanoma, head and neck, liver or kidney cancer. Both conserved end residues are part of each CDR3.

V gene,J gene,CDR3 protein
TRBV5-1,TRBJ1-2,CASSKDTGGYGYTF
TRBV30,TRBJ1-1,CAWSVTLGLSNTEAFF
TRBV7-2,TRBJ1-3,CASTMAGVGNTIYF
TRBV14,TRBJ1-2,CASSPRRGDGYTF
TRBV6-1,TRBJ1-1,CASSALSPPEAFF
TRBV27,TRBJ1-2,CATGGTASYGYTF
TRBV19,TRBJ2-1,CATSRQHPRPHQRYNEQFF
TRBV19,TRBJ1-1,CASSILSGMNTEAFF
TRBV10-1,TRBJ1-1,CASSEEDKNTEAFF
TRBV5-1,TRBJ1-2,CASSYGEYYGYTF
TRBV27,TRBJ2-1,CASRPLGGGEQFF
TRBV9,TRBJ2-7,CASSVDATSYEQYF
TRBV7-3,TRBJ2-2,CASSRGQGNTGELFF
TRBV19,TRBJ1-4,CASRDRGEEKLFF
TRBV5-4,TRBJ2-3,CASSAGTVGRDTQYF
TRBV11-2,TRBJ1-2,CASSSRGRGGYTF
TRBV12-5,TRBJ1-2,CASTLQGDYGYTF
TRBV5-4,TRBJ1-2,CASSRGAAGAGYGYTF
TRBV6-5,TRBJ2-2,CASSLLGAGELFF
TRBV29-1,TRBJ1-4,CSVGGVLLGEKLFF
TRBV10-1,TRBJ1-4,CASINRGFDGKLFF
TRBV12-5,TRBJ1-3,CASGPGTTGNTIYF
TRBV7-3,TRBJ2-1,CASSKAGGSSYNEQFF
TRBV27,TRBJ1-1,CASSLYSRSEAFF
TRBV2,TRBJ2-1,CASSQSPGQFF
TRBV11-3,TRBJ1-2,CASSLDHREGYGYTF
TRBV11-2,TRBJ1-1,CASSLGSWGTEAFF
TRBV6-5,TRBJ1-5,CASSSRDRGGRQPQHF
TRBV5-1,TRBJ1-2,CASRPDRSANYGYTF
TRBV5-5,TRBJ1-6,CASSFQGRDNSPLHF
TRBV18,TRBJ2-1,CASSLDRGRNEQFF
TRBV6-4,TRBJ1-2,CASSHAYGKTYGYTF
TRBV18,TRBJ2-7,CASSPPQGVYSF
TRBV7-9,TRBJ1-4,CASSSVWAPSGLGEKLFF
TRBV5-1,TRBJ2-7,CASSFTGAYEQYF
TRBV7-2,TRBJ1-5,CASSLLPVNQPQHF
TRBV6-1,TRBJ2-1,CASGRIGNEQFF
TRBV11-1,TRBJ1-3,CASTDPGVNTGNTIYF
TRBV5-1,TRBJ1-1,CASSPGGTENTEAFF
TRBV5-4,TRBJ2-7,CASSHRDQFYEQYF
TRBV5-4,TRBJ1-2,CASSLTGTGQGGTF
TRBV7-9,TRBJ2-7,CASSRTGNEQYF
TRBV7-3,TRBJ2-3,CASSFSEQGTDTQYF
TRBV18,TRBJ2-7,CASSPSSYEQYF
TRBV4-1,TRBJ2-5,CASSQDRIQGAPRETQYF
TRBV20-1,TRBJ2-5,CSASQGGAQYF
TRBV9,TRBJ2-1,CASSVKGQHNEQFF
TRBV7-6,TRBJ2-2,CASSSTGGTPGELFF
TRBV4-1,TRBJ1-6,CASSQDPGGSINSPLHF
TRBV6-1,TRBJ1-6,CASKGTGANNSPLHF
TRBV5-4,TRBJ1-2,CASSATGGSGYTF
TRBV7-9,TRBJ2-1,CASSRSQTSDAYNEQFF
TRBV7-9,TRBJ1-1,CASSDGQKTEAFF
TRBV14,TRBJ1-2,CASSQQGLGGYTF
TRBV7-2,TRBJ1-2,CASSLHNRGLGYTF
TRBV7-3,TRBJ2-6,CASSLNSGANVLTF
TRBV6-6,TRBJ2-7,CASSDSGGDSYEQYF
TRBV14,TRBJ1-1,CASSQQANTEAFF
TRBV2,TRBJ1-5,CASSVEGDQPQHF
TRBV9,TRBJ1-2,CASTWGRGRDGYTF